The 30 T cell receptor beta chains below all came from one sample that was sequenced in a study of T cells in tumors after PD-1 blockade. Data came from immunoSEQ multiplex PCR; TCRdb stores just in-frame clones and leaves some out. The sample holds tens of thousands of clones, roughly three quarters seen once. The sample in question was PBMCs, obtained before anti-PD-1 therapy. Every receptor here comes from a human donor with advanced basal cell or squamous cell carcinoma (not recorded which).

The CDR3 spells CASSVLQGGTDEQYF. CDR3 DNA: TGTGCCAGTAGTGTATTACAGGGAGGGACGGACGAGCAGTACTTC. The chain employs TRBV19 and TRBJ2-7; TRBD2 is a possible D gene (7 bases). V was shortened by 5 bases and J by 5 bases, with 19 bases between the two germline ends. The CDR3 has 15 residues. Germline lookup yields CDR1 LNHDA and CDR2 SQIVND (reference sequence). Filled out from reference TRBV19 and TRBJ2-7, the complete variable domain reads DGGITQSPKYLFRKEGQNVTLSCEQNLNHDAMYWYRQDPGQGLRLIYYSQIVNDFQKGDIAEGYSVSREKKESFPLTVTSAQKNPTAFYLCASSVLQGGTDEQYFGPGTRLTVT.

The sample holds a few counts of this clone. The chain carries TRBV6-6 and TRBJ1-5; 7 bases line up with TRBD1. CDR1 and CDR2 from the germline V gene are MNHNY and SVGAGI (reference sequence). V lost 5 bases to trimming and J lost 0 bases; unmatched junction nucleotides: 10. The CDR3 length is 17 residues. CDR3 loop: CASSPTGLGYSNQPQHF. Here the CDR3 DNA reads TGTGCCAGCAGTCCGACAGGGCTGGGGTATAGCAATCAGCCCCAGCATTTT.

The chain is built from TRBV28 and TRBJ1-5, with 8 bases that match TRBD1. The CDR3 spans 13 residues. Germline CDR1 MDHEN, CDR2 SYDVKM. The V segment lost 5 bases and the J segment 7 bases; nucleotides outside the gene matches: 4. The CDR3 coding sequence is TGTGCCAGCAGTGGCAGGGGGCGGCAGCCCCAGCATTTT. Translation: CASSGRGRQPQHF.

The chain joins TRBV28 to TRBJ2-1; 9 bases are shared with TRBD2. Germline CDR1 MDHEN, CDR2 SYDVKM. The CDR3 length is 15 residues. Unmatched junction bases numbered 12, after V lost 3 bases and J lost 12 bases. The CDR3 spells CASSFAGGRVLGQFF. For the CDR3, the DNA is TGTGCCAGCAGTTTCGCGGGCGGGAGGGTCTTGGGGCAGTTCTTC.

This sequence joins TRBV19 and TRBJ2-6, with TRBD1 identical over 10 bases. Losses at the gene ends were 6 bases for V and 3 bases for J; bases not matched to a gene: 14. The CDR3 length is 19 residues. CDR1 and CDR2 (germline): LNHDA, SQIVND (reference sequence). CDR3 sequence: CASSSRTGTGAFGANVLTF. The CDR3 nucleotides are TGTGCCAGTAGCTCCCGTACGGGGACAGGGGCGTTTGGGGCCAACGTCCTGACTTTC.

This rearrangement joins TRBV7-9 to TRBJ1-2, with D unclear. Germline values: CDR1 SEHNR, CDR2 FQNEAQ (reference sequence). Trimming pared 1 base from V and 8 bases from J, leaving 8 bases between. The CDR3 has 12 amino acids. The CDR3: CASSLDLSGYTF. The CDR3, as DNA: TGTGCCAGCAGCTTAGACCTGAGCGGCTACACCTTC.

V usage is TRBV11-1 and J usage is TRBJ1-6; D is undetermined. Per the germline V gene, CDR1 is SGHAT and CDR2 is FQDESV (reference sequence). The CDR3 consists of 15 residues. V lost 4 bases, J lost 0 bases, and 7 bases lay in between. CDR3 protein: CASSSEVSYNSPLHF. Written as DNA, the CDR3 is TGTGCCAGCAGCTCCGAGGTCTCCTATAATTCACCCCTCCACTTT.

The genes are TRBV6-2 or TRBV6-3 and TRBJ1-4, with D unclear. There are 17 residues in the CDR3. The V gene's germline CDR1 is MNHEY and CDR2 SVGEGT. Trimming removed 6 bases from V and 2 bases from J, with 19 bases in between. The CDR3 region has the DNA TGTGCCAGCAGACCTCGGATGGGATCAAGGACTAATGAAAAACTGTTTTTT. This codes for CASRPRMGSRTNEKLFF.

This clone has a handful of counts. V gene TRBV15 combines with J gene TRBJ1-5, with TRBD1 matching over 8 bases. Trimming cost V 3 bases and J 4 bases; bases outside gene matches: 5. CDR3 length: 15 amino acids. Germline V gene sequence: CDR1 LNHNV, CDR2 YYDKDF (reference sequence). The CDR3 reads CATSRYRGGNQPQHF. DNA for the CDR3: TGTGCCACCAGCAGGTACAGGGGGGGGAATCAGCCCCAGCATTTT.

The V gene is TRBV28, the J gene TRBJ2-7; 12 bases map to TRBD2. Unmatched junction bases numbered 7, after V lost 6 bases and J lost 4 bases. The length of the CDR3 is 15 residues. Germline CDR1 is MDHEN and CDR2 is SYDVKM. CDR3 sequence reads: CASRQLAGGWYEQYF. CDR3 bases: TGTGCCAGCAGGCAACTAGCGGGAGGATGGTACGAGCAGTACTTC.

The chain links TRBV7-9 to TRBJ1-1; 8 bases agree with TRBD1. CDR1 and CDR2 from the germline V gene are SEHNR and FQNEAQ (reference sequence). Unmatched junction bases numbered 10, after V lost 5 bases and J lost 5 bases. CDR3 size: 15 residues. This CDR3 reads CASSPFQGASTEAFF. DNA for the CDR3: TGTGCCAGCAGCCCCTTTCAGGGGGCAAGTACTGAAGCTTTCTTT. The full variable domain, its missing parts supplied by reference TRBV7-9 and TRBJ1-1, is DTGVSQNPRHKITKRGQNVTFRCDPISEHNRLYWYRQTLGQGPEFLTYFQNEAQLEKSRLLSDRFSAERPKGSFSTLEIQRTEQGDSAMYLCASSPFQGASTEAFFGQGTRLTVV.

The chain employs TRBV25-1 and TRBJ2-7; D might be TRBD1 (6 bases). CDR3 length: 15 amino acids. The V end was cut by 4 bases, the J end by 4 bases, with 17 bases between. Per the germline V gene, CDR1 is MGHDK and CDR2 is SYGVNS. The CDR3 protein is CASSAPGTSEYEQYF. As DNA, the CDR3 is TGTGCCAGCAGTGCCCCCGGGACAAGTGAGTACGAGCAGTACTTC.

The V gene is TRBV5-1, the J gene TRBJ2-1; weak D call: TRBD1 (5 bases). Per the germline V gene, CDR1 is SGHRS and CDR2 is YFSETQ. Trimming shortened V by 2 bases and J by 4 bases, and 7 bases separated the two germline ends. This CDR3 contains 13 residues. The CDR3 DNA is TGCGCCAGCAGCTTAGACAGTTACAATGAGCAGTTCTTC. It yields the protein CASSLDSYNEQFF.

This sequence joins TRBV5-5 and TRBJ2-6; 8 bases line up with TRBD1. Losses at the gene ends were 4 bases for V and 2 bases for J; bases not matched to a gene: 5. CDR1 is SGHKS, CDR2 YYEKEE, per germline (reference sequence). This CDR3 is built from 16 residues. In nucleotides, the CDR3 is TGTGCCAGCAGCCTCCAGGGGGCAGCTGGGGCCAACGTCCTGACTTTC. It codes for CASSLQGAAGANVLTF.

V gene TRBV29-1 combines with J gene TRBJ2-1; TRBD2 matches at 7 bases. This CDR3 spans 14 amino acids. Per germline, CDR1 SQVTM and CDR2 ANQGSEA. V was clipped by 5 bases and J by 3 bases; unmatched bases: 7. The CDR3 nucleotides read TGCAGCGTTAGGAGCGGGACGATCTACAATGAGCAGTTCTTC. It encodes CSVRSGTIYNEQFF.

The chain couples TRBV7-8 to TRBJ2-3, with D uncertain. This CDR3 is built from 15 residues. Germline V lookup: CDR1 SGHVS, CDR2 FQNEAQ. Trimming shortened V by 5 bases and J by 4 bases, and 16 bases separated the two germline ends. The CDR3: CASSPNSAGADTQYF. The CDR3 bases are TGTGCCAGCAGCCCCAATTCGGCCGGCGCAGATACGCAGTATTTT.

This chain joins TRBV6-6 and TRBJ1-5, with TRBD1 identical over 9 bases. V gave up 0 bases and J gave up 4 bases; unmatched junction bases: 4. This CDR3 is built from 16 residues. CDR1 and CDR2 from the germline V gene are MNHNY and SVGAGI (reference sequence). CDR3 nucleotides: TGTGCCAGCAGTTACTCGATGGGACAGGGAAATCAGCCCCAGCATTTT. Translation: CASSYSMGQGNQPQHF.

The sample holds a few counts of this clone. The DNA of the CDR3 is TGTGCCAGCAGCCTCGGTGGGACAGATACGCAGTATTTT. This sequence encodes CASSLGGTDTQYF. The V and J genes are TRBV3-1 (or the pseudogene TRBV3-2) and TRBJ2-3; D gene ambiguous. Germline lookup yields CDR1 LGHDT and CDR2 YNNKEL (reference sequence). The CDR3 totals 13 residues. Trimming removed 4 bases from V and 3 bases from J, with 8 bases in between.

This clone was seen a handful of times. CDR3 amino acids: CASSPRPRASTDTQYF. The CDR3 DNA is TGTGCCAGCAGCCCCCGCCCGCGGGCGAGCACAGATACGCAGTATTTT. The chain joins TRBV7-8 to TRBJ2-3, with D maybe TRBD2 (5 bases). V lost 5 bases, J lost 0 bases, and 15 bases lay in between. Germline V gives CDR1 SGHVS, CDR2 FQNEAQ. CDR3 length: 16 residues. The full variable domain, completed using reference TRBV7-8 and TRBJ2-3, is GAGVSQSPRYKVAKRGQDVALRCDPISGHVSLFWYQQALGQGPEFLTYFQNEAQLDKSGLPSDRFFAERPEGSVSTLKIQRTQQEDSAVYLCASSPRPRASTDTQYFGPGTRLTVL.

The chain joins TRBV18 to TRBJ2-3, with D possibly matching TRBD2 (6 bases). CDR3 length equals 14 residues. V lost 3 bases and J 2 bases, leaving 9 bases between the germline ends. Germline CDR1 KGHSH, CDR2 LQKENI. The CDR3 DNA reads TGTGCCAGCTCACCGGGGGGAGTCACAGATACGCAGTATTTT. It specifies CASSPGGVTDTQYF.

The gene calls are TRBV7-9 and TRBJ2-3; no clear D gene. Germline loops: CDR1 SEHNR, CDR2 FQNEAQ (reference sequence). V lost 8 bases and J lost 1, with 13 bases in between. The CDR3 runs to 14 residues. The CDR3 sequence is CASGSGRRTDTQYF. For the CDR3, the DNA is TGTGCCAGCGGCTCCGGGCGACGCACAGATACGCAGTATTTT.

Comment on this clone: The junction shows a germline mismatch at one end, possibly a read error. This rearrangement joins TRBV6-5 to TRBJ1-6, with unresolved D. The germline CDR1 and CDR2 sequences are MNHEY and SVGAGI. The CDR3 extends over 15 amino acids. The CDR3 coding sequence is TGTGCCAGCAGTTACTTTCCCGGTTATAGTTCACCCCTCCACTTT. It codes for CASSYFPGYSSPLHF.

This chain joins TRBV7-9 and TRBJ2-5; D remains ambiguous. Germline CDR1 SEHNR, CDR2 FQNEAQ (reference sequence). This CDR3 comprises 14 residues. V lost 8 bases to trimming and J lost 3 bases, with 16 bases between them. The CDR3 here is CASGAKVREETQYF. For the CDR3, the DNA is TGTGCCAGCGGAGCTAAGGTTCGAGAAGAGACCCAGTACTTC.

This clone was observed a single time. The chain links TRBV27 to TRBJ2-5; D is undetermined. V gave up 4 bases and J gave up 2 bases, with 11 bases separating them. The CDR3 loop spans 14 amino acids. The V gene's germline CDR1 is MNHEY and CDR2 SMNVEV (reference sequence). In nucleotides, the CDR3 is TGTGCCAGCAGTTATTGGGGTTCACAAGAGACCCAGTACTTC. Translating it yields CASSYWGSQETQYF.

The V call is TRBV19, the J call TRBJ2-2; a weak D match, TRBD2 (7 bases). V was shortened by 3 bases and J by 5 bases, with 19 bases between the two germline ends. Germline V gene lookup returns CDR1 LNHDA and CDR2 SQIVND (reference sequence). There are 17 residues in the CDR3. The DNA of the CDR3 is TGTGCCAGTAGTATTGGCGCTAGCGGAGGGGGAACCGGGGAGCTGTTTTTT. This sequence encodes CASSIGASGGGTGELFF.

The chain has TRBV18 and TRBJ2-7; D unresolved. With 0 bases removed from V and 5 bases from J, the gap between germline ends came to 14 bases. Germline V gene data show CDR1 as KGHSH and CDR2 as LQKENI. The CDR3 length is 15 residues. For the CDR3, the DNA is TGTGCCAGCTCACCACCAGAAGGACGGTTGCACGAGCAGTACTTC. As protein: CASSPPEGRLHEQYF.

CDR3 amino acids: CASSPLGSGANVLTF. In nucleotides, the CDR3 is TGTGCCAGCAGCCCCCTGGGGTCTGGGGCCAACGTCCTGACTTTC. This sequence joins TRBV5-6 and TRBJ2-6; D unresolved. The CDR3 extends over 15 amino acids. The V gene's germline CDR1 is SGHDT and CDR2 YYEEEE. Trimming took 4 bases from V and 1 from J, leaving 9 bases between them.

The rearrangement joins TRBV15 to TRBJ2-3; D not resolved. Germline CDR1 LNHNV, CDR2 YYDKDF (reference sequence). This CDR3 region has 13 residues. The germline V and J ends were trimmed by 5 bases and 0 bases, with 6 bases remaining between them. The DNA for the CDR3 is TGTGCCACCAGCCTACATAGCACAGATACGCAGTATTTT. Translated: CATSLHSTDTQYF.

The sample holds a few counts of this clone. The rearrangement joins TRBV2 to TRBJ2-3; either TRBD1 or TRBD2 may supply D (5 bases each). In germline, CDR1 is SNHLY, CDR2 FYNNEI. Trimming shortened V by 1 base and J by 5 bases, and 16 bases separated the two germline ends. The CDR3 runs 16 residues. The CDR3 sequence: CASSEGGEGIRDTQYF. In DNA, the CDR3 is TGTGCCAGCAGTGAAGGAGGGGAAGGGATCAGAGATACGCAGTATTTT.

V is TRBV5-1 and J is TRBJ2-5; TRBD2 aligns across 7 bases. From germline, CDR1 is SGHRS and CDR2 YFSETQ. The CDR3 runs to 12 residues. The trim removed 3 bases at V and 4 bases at J, leaving 0 bases unmatched. CDR3 nucleotides: TGCGCCAGCAGCTGGGGGGGAGAGACCCAGTACTTC. As protein: CASSWGGETQYF.